Here is one T cell receptor (beta chain) with its context. TCRdb re-analysed the RACE reads in MiXCR, keeping a single row per CDR3 protein. Found here are roughly 130,000 distinct CDR3 sequences, about 8.2% of them singletons; the top ten hold roughly 1.6%. These data come from a study of human T cells and chemical hapten exposure. Time point defined: healthy volunteer bleed at 2 weeks. From whole blood left unfractionated, total RNA was extracted. The CDR3 extends over 14 amino acids. V trimming: 4 bases; J trimming: 1 base; junction bases outside the gene matches: 0. The germline CDR1 and CDR2 sequences are SGDLS and YYNGEE.

Source material: whole blood. This rearrangement joins TRBV9 to TRBJ2-3; TRBD2 matches at 10 bases. This clonotype originated in a male donor in good health. Some clones in this sample may be carry-over from other donors' samples. CDR3 DNA sequence: TGTGCCAGCAGCAGCGGGAGGGGCACAGATACGCAGTATTTT. This sequence encodes CASSSGRGTDTQYF. Using reference TRBV9 and TRBJ2-3 for the parts outside the CDR3, the full variable domain is DSGVTQTPKHLITATGQRVTLRCSPRSGDLSVYWYQQSLDQGLQFLIQYYNGEERAKGNILERFSAQQFPDLHSELNLSSLELGDSALYFCASSSGRGTDTQYFGPGTRLTVL.